This entry features one T cell receptor beta chain sequence. The antigen remains undetermined. The CDR3 extends over 15 amino acids. The germline CDR1 and CDR2 sequences are LNHDA and SQIVND (reference sequence). Losses at the gene ends were 1 base for V and 1 base for J; bases not matched to a gene: 3. The data belong to a study of vaccination and CD4 T cells after COVID-19. As for the study in general: Convalescent persons amounted to six males plus four females, two of whom were Hispanic.

This sample's treatment: roughly ten-day PBMC culture with coronavirus spike peptide pools or control peptides (ViraFEST assay). There were positive PCR dates ranging from March to December 2020, all predating US Alpha, Beta and Delta variants. An Oncomine TCR Beta short-read assay was used to sequence the DNA from cultured CD4+ T cells. Genomic DNA was isolated from CD4+ T cells that had been cultured. In TCRdb, the PCR reads were re-called with MiXCR into one record per CDR3 protein. Of more than 6,500 distinct CDR3 sequences in the sample, less than 80% were seen once. The receptor was derived from a human donor who had recovered from COVID-19. The gene calls are TRBV19 and TRBJ1-1; TRBD1 matches 7 bases. Source material: CD4+ T cells from blood, cultured in vitro. The CDR3 DNA sequence: TGTGCCAGTAGTATAGCCGGGACAGCGAACACTGAAGCTTTCTTT. It translates to CASSIAGTANTEAFF. The full variable domain, completed using reference TRBV19 and TRBJ1-1, is DGGITQSPKYLFRKEGQNVTLSCEQNLNHDAMYWYRQDPGQGLRLIYYSQIVNDFQKGDIAEGYSVSREKKESFPLTVTSAQKNPTAFYLCASSIAGTANTEAFFGQGTRLTVV.